Listed below are T cell receptor beta chains from one sample, sequenced in a study of cytomegalovirus exposure and HLA in healthy donors. The assay was immunoSEQ multiplex PCR, and TCRdb's table has in-frame clones only and misses some. This sample has about 110,000 clones, with approximately 83% found just once. The specimen was PBMCs. All receptors derive from a middle-aged man in good health and CMV-seronegative. The CDR3 runs from the conserved cysteine through the conserved F or W. D genes are given only for firm matches. Clone size is given for some rows only: seen once, a few or many times, or a class if the clone is expanded.

v_call: TRBV6-1
d_call: NA
j_call: TRBJ2-7
clone_size: NA
cdr3_nt: TGTGCCAGCAGTGAAGCGGAGGGACTCATAAGCTCCTACGAGCAGTACTTC
cdr3_aa: CASSEAEGLISSYEQYF

v_call: TRBV5-6
d_call: TRBD1
j_call: TRBJ1-6
clone_size: NA
cdr3_nt: TGTGCCAGCAGGAAACCCGGGACAGACGATTCTCCCTATAATTCACCCCTCCACTTT
cdr3_aa: CASRKPGTDDSPYNSPLHF

v_call: TRBV6-5
d_call: NA
j_call: TRBJ1-1
clone_size: NA
cdr3_nt: TGTGCCAGCAGTTACTCCGTAGGGAGGGGGAAAACTGAAGCTTTCTTT
cdr3_aa: CASSYSVGRGKTEAFF

v_call: TRBV28
d_call: NA
j_call: TRBJ2-3
clone_size: NA
cdr3_nt: TGTGCCAGCAGTTTGGCCGGGGATAGAGATACGCAGTATTTT
cdr3_aa: CASSLAGDRDTQYF

v_call: TRBV29-1
d_call: TRBD2
j_call: TRBJ2-1
clone_size: NA
cdr3_nt: TGCAGCGTTGAGTACCTAGCGGAAGACAATGAGCAGTTCTTC
cdr3_aa: CSVEYLAEDNEQFF

v_call: TRBV10-3
d_call: NA
j_call: TRBJ1-1
clone_size: NA
cdr3_nt: TGTGCCATCAGGCCGGGACAGAACACTGAAGCTTTCTTT
cdr3_aa: CAIRPGQNTEAFF

v_call: TRBV4-2
d_call: NA
j_call: TRBJ2-1
clone_size: NA
cdr3_nt: TGTGCCAGCAGCCACCCGCTAGGGGATGAGCAGTTCTTC
cdr3_aa: CASSHPLGDEQFF

v_call: TRBV29-1
d_call: TRBD1
j_call: TRBJ1-1
clone_size: NA
cdr3_nt: TGCAGCGCCGGACAGGGGCGGAACACTGAAGCTTTCTTT
cdr3_aa: CSAGQGRNTEAFF

v_call: TRBV27
d_call: NA
j_call: TRBJ1-1
clone_size: NA
cdr3_nt: TGTGCCAGCACCCGCCTTGGGGGGGCGGACACTGAAGCTTTCTTT
cdr3_aa: CASTRLGGADTEAFF

v_call: TRBV28
d_call: NA
j_call: TRBJ2-7
clone_size: NA
cdr3_nt: TGTGCCAGCAGTTTAGTTATGGGCCTTTCAGGGTCCTACGAGCAGTACTTC
cdr3_aa: CASSLVMGLSGSYEQYF

v_call: TRBV5-6
d_call: NA
j_call: TRBJ1-2
clone_size: few
cdr3_nt: TGTGCCAGCAGCCCCGACACACGGAACTATGGCTACACCTTC
cdr3_aa: CASSPDTRNYGYTF

v_call: TRBV15
d_call: NA
j_call: TRBJ2-1
clone_size: NA
cdr3_nt: TGTGCCACCAGCAGAGAGGGGGGGCCTTATGATGAGCAGTTCTTC
cdr3_aa: CATSREGGPYDEQFF

v_call: TRBV6-1
d_call: TRBD1
j_call: TRBJ1-2
clone_size: NA
cdr3_nt: TGTGCCAGCAGTGGAAGACAGGGTGCTAACTATGGCTACACCTTC
cdr3_aa: CASSGRQGANYGYTF

v_call: TRBV30
d_call: TRBD2
j_call: TRBJ2-5
clone_size: NA
cdr3_nt: TGTGCCTGGAGCCCCGGGGGGTTGGAGACCCAGTACTTC
cdr3_aa: CAWSPGGLETQYF

v_call: TRBV28
d_call: NA
j_call: TRBJ1-1
clone_size: NA
cdr3_nt: TGTGCCAGCAGCCCGGGTTTAAACACTGAAGCTTTCTTT
cdr3_aa: CASSPGLNTEAFF

v_call: TRBV5-4
d_call: TRBD1
j_call: TRBJ1-1
clone_size: NA
cdr3_nt: TGTGCCAGCAGCCCCCGACAGGGTAGCACTGAAGCTTTCTTT
cdr3_aa: CASSPRQGSTEAFF

v_call: TRBV5-4
d_call: NA
j_call: TRBJ1-6
clone_size: NA
cdr3_nt: TGTGCCAGCAGCTTAGCAGGGAATTCACCCCTCCACTTT
cdr3_aa: CASSLAGNSPLHF

v_call: TRBV5-4
d_call: NA
j_call: TRBJ1-2
clone_size: NA
cdr3_nt: TGTGCCAGCAGCTACTCGCGAGGACTGGGAGGCTACACCTTC
cdr3_aa: CASSYSRGLGGYTF

v_call: TRBV4-1
d_call: NA
j_call: TRBJ1-5
clone_size: few
cdr3_nt: TGCGCCAGCAGCCAAGATCGGTCCCGTCGCAATCAGCCCCAGCATTTT
cdr3_aa: CASSQDRSRRNQPQHF

v_call: TRBV5-4
d_call: NA
j_call: TRBJ2-3
clone_size: NA
cdr3_nt: TGTGCCAGCAGCTTGGGTGGTGTGCTACTTTGGACAGATACGCAGTATTTT
cdr3_aa: CASSLGGVLLWTDTQYF

v_call: TRBV6-5
d_call: NA
j_call: TRBJ1-3
clone_size: NA
cdr3_nt: TGTGCCAGCAGCCCTCCAGGGGGAAACACCATATATTTT
cdr3_aa: CASSPPGGNTIYF

v_call: TRBV6-5
d_call: NA
j_call: TRBJ2-3
clone_size: NA
cdr3_nt: TGTGCCAGCAGACTCTCCAGGGGAGATACGCAGTATTTT
cdr3_aa: CASRLSRGDTQYF

v_call: TRBV18
d_call: TRBD1
j_call: TRBJ1-1
clone_size: once
cdr3_nt: TGTGCCAGCTCACCATCCGGGACAGGGGGCACTGAAGCTTTCTTT
cdr3_aa: CASSPSGTGGTEAFF

v_call: TRBV5-1
d_call: NA
j_call: TRBJ1-1
clone_size: NA
cdr3_nt: TGCGCCAGCAGTCCCAGACGGGAGAACACTGAAGCTTTCTTT
cdr3_aa: CASSPRRENTEAFF

v_call: TRBV23-1
d_call: NA
j_call: TRBJ1-6
clone_size: NA
cdr3_nt: TGCGCCAGCAGTCAATCAGGCCAGGGGCCCTCCTATAATTCACCCCTCCACTTT
cdr3_aa: CASSQSGQGPSYNSPLHF

v_call: TRBV7-9
d_call: TRBD2
j_call: TRBJ2-5
clone_size: NA
cdr3_nt: TGTGCCAGCAGCTTGTGGGCGGGGGGACTTCAAGAGACCCAGTACTTC
cdr3_aa: CASSLWAGGLQETQYF

v_call: TRBV28
d_call: NA
j_call: TRBJ2-7
clone_size: NA
cdr3_nt: TGTGCCAGCAGGGCCGAAGGGGTGTACGAGCAGTACTTC
cdr3_aa: CASRAEGVYEQYF

v_call: TRBV4-3
d_call: TRBD1
j_call: TRBJ1-4
clone_size: NA
cdr3_nt: TGCGCCAGCAGCCAAGATGCTTGGACAGGGGATGAAAAACTGTTTTTT
cdr3_aa: CASSQDAWTGDEKLFF

v_call: TRBV28
d_call: TRBD1
j_call: TRBJ1-2
clone_size: once
cdr3_nt: TGTGCCAGCAGTTTCTCTCCTCCCGGGGGGACAGGGGTCGGCTACACCTTC
cdr3_aa: CASSFSPPGGTGVGYTF